These 20 T cell receptor beta chains share one sample of origin, sequenced in a study of CD8 T cells in Susac syndrome. Reverse transcription of about 0.5 to 1 ug RNA used random hexamers. Via MiXCR, TCRdb re-called the immunoSEQ multiplex PCR reads, giving one row per CDR3 protein. This table has 100,000 to 150,000 distinct CDR3 sequences, over 90% appearing once. Sequenced sample: CD4+ T cells from PBMCs. These receptors were collected from a human donor in good health.

The genes are TRBV6-1 and TRBJ2-6; 7 nucleotides align to TRBD1. Unmatched junction bases numbered 2, after V lost 4 bases and J lost 2 bases. The CDR3 length is 15 residues. From germline, CDR1 is MNHNS and CDR2 SASEGT. The CDR3 bases are TGTGCCAGCAGTGCTCAGGGGGCTGGGGCCAACGTCCTGACTTTC. Protein product: CASSAQGAGANVLTF.

The rearrangement uses TRBV2 and TRBJ2-2, with D maybe TRBD1 (5 bases). With 10 bases removed from V and 6 bases from J, the gap between germline ends came to 18 bases. Germline values: CDR1 SNHLY, CDR2 FYNNEI. CDR3 length: 14 residues. The CDR3 protein is CATQSLRGSGELFF. The DNA of the CDR3 is TGTGCCACCCAGTCGCTTAGGGGATCCGGGGAGCTGTTTTTT. The whole variable domain, filled in from reference TRBV2 and TRBJ2-2, reads EPEVTQTPSHQVTQMGQEVILRCVPISNHLYFYWYRQILGQKVEFLVSFYNNEISEKSEIFDDQFSVERPDGSNFTLKIRSTKLEDSAMYFCATQSLRGSGELFFGEGSRLTVL.

The rearrangement uses TRBV3-1 and TRBJ1-2; no firm D call. Germline CDR1 is LGHDT and CDR2 is YNNKEL (reference sequence). The V gene lost 2 bases and the J gene lost 5 bases, with 21 bases spanning the gap. The CDR3 contains 17 residues. CDR3 coding DNA: TGTGCCAGCAGCCAATCCCAGGTGGTCAGGCGGCGTTATGGCTACACCTTC. Translated: CASSQSQVVRRRYGYTF. Full variable domain (outside the CDR3, taken from reference TRBV3-1 and TRBJ1-2): DTAVSQTPKYLVTQMGNDKSIKCEQNLGHDTMYWYKQDSKKFLKIMFSYNNKELIINETVPNRFSPKSPDKAHLNLHINSLELGDSAVYFCASSQSQVVRRRYGYTFGSGTRLTVV.

The V call is TRBV6-5, the J call TRBJ2-7; TRBD1 aligns across 11 bases. Trimming took 8 bases from V and 4 from J; bases not matched to a gene: 4. Germline loops: CDR1 MNHEY, CDR2 SVGAGI. The CDR3 is 13 residues long. The CDR3 sequence: CASHGQGAYEQYF. In DNA, the CDR3 is TGTGCCAGCCATGGACAGGGGGCTTACGAGCAGTACTTC.

In DNA form, the CDR3 reads TGTGCCAGCAGTTTAGCCCCTCCGGAAGAGACCCAGTACTTC. Its translation is CASSLAPPEETQYF. The chain employs TRBV28 and TRBJ2-5, with D unresolved. CDR1 is MDHEN and CDR2 is SYDVKM in the germline V gene. The CDR3 is 14 residues long. Trimming left V 2 bases short and J 3 bases short, with 10 bases between. Complete variable domain (other parts from reference TRBV28 and TRBJ2-5): DVKVTQSSRYLVKRTGEKVFLECVQDMDHENMFWYRQDPGLGLRLIYFSYDVKMKEKGDIPEGYSVSREKKERFSLILESASTNQTSMYLCASSLAPPEETQYFGPGTRLLVL.

The chain carries TRBV7-2 and TRBJ1-1, with D tentatively TRBD1 (6 bases). The CDR3 contains 15 residues. The V end was cut by 2 bases, the J end by 4 bases, with 14 bases between. From germline, CDR1 is SGHTA and CDR2 FQGNSA. CDR3 DNA sequence: TGTGCCAGCAGCTTACAACAGGGCCTGGGCACTGAAGCTTTCTTT. Translation gives CASSLQQGLGTEAFF.

CDR3 bases: TGTGCCAGCAGCCAAGATGGGGCACTGGGAGGGACAGATACGCAGTATTTT. Translation: CASSQDGALGGTDTQYF. This chain joins TRBV3-1 and TRBJ2-3, with 7 bases matching TRBD2. With 0 bases clipped from V and 3 bases from J, the junction kept 9 bases outside the gene matches. Germline assignment: CDR1 LGHDT and CDR2 YNNKEL (reference sequence). The CDR3 covers 17 residues.

This rearrangement joins TRBV7-9 to TRBJ2-7; 8 nucleotides align to TRBD1. Trimming cost V 5 bases and J 0 bases; bases outside gene matches: 6. The CDR3 runs to 15 residues. Germline CDR1 reads SEHNR; CDR2 reads FQNEAQ (reference sequence). The CDR3 sequence is CASSQGAGSSYEQYF. The CDR3 DNA sequence: TGTGCCAGCAGCCAGGGGGCAGGATCCTCCTACGAGCAGTACTTC.

V usage is TRBV7-9 and J usage is TRBJ2-5; TRBD2 matches 9 bases. Trimming cost V 7 bases and J 5 bases; bases outside gene matches: 17. The CDR3 sequence is 17 residues long. The germline CDR1 and CDR2 sequences are SEHNR and FQNEAQ (reference sequence). CDR3 sequence: CASTLLGAGGPGETQYF. For the CDR3, the DNA is TGTGCCAGCACCCTCCTTGGGGCGGGAGGGCCCGGGGAGACCCAGTACTTC.

This chain connects TRBV6-6 to TRBJ1-1, with D uncertain. CDR1 is MNHNY, CDR2 SVGAGI, per germline (reference sequence). V lost 5 bases and J 6 bases, leaving 10 bases between the germline ends. The CDR3 sequence is 12 residues long. The CDR3 region has the DNA TGTGCCAGCAGTCTAAGGACGGCTGAAGCTTTCTTT. The encoded protein is CASSLRTAEAFF.

The chain combines TRBV6-2 or TRBV6-3 with TRBJ1-1, with D perhaps matching TRBD1 (6 bases). CDR1 and CDR2 (germline): MNHEY, SVGEGT. This CDR3 is built from 14 residues. Between the trimmed V and J ends, which lost 6 bases and 6 bases, there was a span of 17 bases. The CDR3 region has the DNA TGTGCCAGCAGCCCCCGTACAGGGAATTCTGAAGCTTTCTTT. This gives the protein CASSPRTGNSEAFF.

V gene TRBV29-1 combines with J gene TRBJ2-1, with 11 bases lining up with TRBD2. V was pared by 6 bases and J by 7 bases, with 5 bases of the junction left unmatched. The germline gives CDR1 SQVTM, CDR2 ANQGSEA. The length of the CDR3 is 13 residues. CDR3 coding DNA: TGCAGCGTCGTTGGACTAGCGGGTAATGAGCAGTTCTTC. Amino acid sequence: CSVVGLAGNEQFF.

V and J are TRBV12-3 or TRBV12-4 and TRBJ1-5; D unclear. The CDR3 loop spans 16 amino acids. V shed 2 bases and J shed 1 base, with 12 bases lying between them. The CDR3 is CASSLQSLGSNQPQHF. The CDR3 DNA reads as TGTGCCAGCAGTTTACAGTCCCTAGGGAGCAATCAGCCCCAGCATTTT.

The rearrangement joins TRBV6-6 to TRBJ1-1; D unclear. The CDR3 consists of 11 residues. Deletions cut 11 bases from V and 11 bases from J, with 18 bases between. Per the germline V gene, CDR1 is MNHNY and CDR2 is SVGAGI (reference sequence). This CDR3 is CAVGLGGFAFF. CDR3 bases: TGTGCCGTTGGTCTCGGCGGTTTTGCTTTCTTT.

This chain uses TRBV18 with TRBJ1-2; weak D call: TRBD1 (6 bases). Germline V gene data show CDR1 as KGHSH and CDR2 as LQKENI. Trimming left V 6 bases short and J 3 bases short, with 11 bases between. The CDR3 loop spans 13 amino acids. CDR3 sequence (DNA): TGTGCCAGCTCGCTGGACAGCCACTATGGCTACACCTTC. It encodes CASSLDSHYGYTF.

The rearrangement uses TRBV7-2 and TRBJ1-1, with TRBD1 as a possible D gene (6 bases). The V end was cut by 5 bases, the J end by 3 bases, with 19 bases between. Germline V gene lookup returns CDR1 SGHTA and CDR2 FQGNSA. There are 16 residues in the CDR3. The CDR3 DNA reads TGTGCCAGCAGCCACCGTGGAGGGCGGGGGCACACTGAAGCTTTCTTT. This gives the protein CASSHRGGRGHTEAFF.

The rearrangement uses TRBV5-1 and TRBJ2-4; D gene unclear. V lost 7 bases and J lost 0, with 14 bases in between. The CDR3 is 15 residues long. Looked up from germline, CDR1 is SGHRS and CDR2 is YFSETQ. CDR3 sequence: CASAHPELAKNIQYF. The CDR3 DNA sequence: TGCGCCAGCGCCCACCCCGAACTAGCCAAAAACATTCAGTACTTC.

The rearrangement uses TRBV30 and TRBJ1-1; D ambiguous. V was cut by 0 bases and J by 2 bases, with 7 bases left in between. Germline V gene data show CDR1 as GTSNPN and CDR2 as SVGIG (reference sequence). The CDR3 totals 13 residues. CDR3 loop: CAWSVNLNTEAFF. The CDR3 bases are TGTGCCTGGAGTGTAAATCTAAACACTGAAGCTTTCTTT.

The V call is TRBV6-5, the J call TRBJ2-7, with D perhaps TRBD1 or TRBD2 (5 bases each). V shed 6 bases and J shed 4 bases, with 16 bases lying between them. The CDR3 runs 14 residues. Germline V lookup: CDR1 MNHEY, CDR2 SVGAGI. This CDR3 is CASSPQTGPYEQYF. DNA of the CDR3: TGTGCCAGCAGCCCCCAGACGGGACCTTACGAGCAGTACTTC.

The chain has TRBV12-3 or TRBV12-4 and TRBJ2-7; TRBD1 matches at 9 bases. Trimming took 3 bases from V and 6 from J; bases not matched to a gene: 12. This CDR3 is 16 amino acids long. CDR3 nucleotide sequence: TGTGCCAGCAGTTTTGATCTGACAGGGGGTGTGGGCGAGCAGTACTTC. Its translation is CASSFDLTGGVGEQYF.